The clone carrying this TCR beta chain was counted ten times or more. The antigen remains undetermined. V was clipped by 5 bases and J by 4 bases; unmatched bases: 9. The germline V gene encodes CDR1 SQVTM and CDR2 ANQGSEA. CDR3 length: 14 residues. These data belong to a study of T cells in Graves' hyperthyroidism and ophthalmopathy. Study-level findings and limits: Ophthalmopathy, which appeared later, was predicted by the model a median around 6 months before onset.

Newly diagnosed hyperthyroidism, duration under 2 months, in patients aged 18 to 65. Thyroid ultrasound and orbital computed tomography, with clinical symptoms and serum thyroxine and TRAb, informed diagnoses. PBMCs were obtained from about 10 ml fresh peripheral blood. Amplified TCR beta CDR3 regions derived from RNA transcripts. The HTBI primer set drove a first-round RT-PCR of the TCR CDR3. TCRdb re-called the multiplex PCR reads through MiXCR, storing one row per CDR3 protein. This sample has approximately 360,000 distinct CDR3 sequences, with 20% to 25% found just once. The origin of this receptor is a man aged 45-65 years with Graves' hyperthyroidism. The genes are TRBV29-1 and TRBJ2-7; 9 bases line up with TRBD1. Sequences were obtained from blood. The CDR3 DNA reads TGCAGCGTTTACCCACAGGGGGCGCGTTACGAGCAGTACTTC. This encodes CSVYPQGARYEQYF.